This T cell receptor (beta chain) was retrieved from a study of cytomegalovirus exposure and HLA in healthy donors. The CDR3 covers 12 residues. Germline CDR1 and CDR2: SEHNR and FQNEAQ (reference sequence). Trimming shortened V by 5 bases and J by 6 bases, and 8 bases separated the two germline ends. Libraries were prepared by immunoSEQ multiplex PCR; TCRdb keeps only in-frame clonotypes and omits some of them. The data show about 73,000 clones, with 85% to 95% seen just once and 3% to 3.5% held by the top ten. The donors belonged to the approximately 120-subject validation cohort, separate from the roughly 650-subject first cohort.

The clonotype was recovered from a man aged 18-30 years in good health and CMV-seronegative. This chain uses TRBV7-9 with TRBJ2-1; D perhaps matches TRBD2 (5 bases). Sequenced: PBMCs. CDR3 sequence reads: CASSPSGNEQFF. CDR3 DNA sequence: TGTGCCAGCAGCCCCAGCGGCAATGAGCAGTTCTTC.